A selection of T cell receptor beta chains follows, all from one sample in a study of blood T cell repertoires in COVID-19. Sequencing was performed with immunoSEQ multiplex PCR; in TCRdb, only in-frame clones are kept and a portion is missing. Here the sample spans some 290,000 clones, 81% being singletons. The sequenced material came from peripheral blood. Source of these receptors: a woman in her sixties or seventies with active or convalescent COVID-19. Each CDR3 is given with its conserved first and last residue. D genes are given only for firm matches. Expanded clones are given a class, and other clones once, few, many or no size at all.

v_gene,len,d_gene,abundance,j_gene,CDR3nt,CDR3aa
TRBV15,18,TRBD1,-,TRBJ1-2,TGTGCCACCAGCAGACCGACACTCCCAGACAGGGTAAACCATGGCTACACCTTC,CATSRPTLPDRVNHGYTF
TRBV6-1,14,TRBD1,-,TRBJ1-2,TGTGCCAGCAGTGACAGGGGGCGGATCTATGGCTACACCTTC,CASSDRGRIYGYTF
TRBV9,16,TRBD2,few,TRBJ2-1,TGTGCCAGCAGCACAACTAGCGGGGGGAGGTACAATGAGCAGTTCTTC,CASSTTSGGRYNEQFF
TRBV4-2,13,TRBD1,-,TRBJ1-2,TGTGCCAGCAGCCAAAAGCCAGGGGGCGGCTACACCTTC,CASSQKPGGGYTF
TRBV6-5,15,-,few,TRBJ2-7,TGTGCCAGCAGTTGGGCCGGGACACCCTCCTACGAGCAGTACTTC,CASSWAGTPSYEQYF
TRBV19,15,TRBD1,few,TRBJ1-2,TGTGCCAGTACCGGCGGGACAGGGCCCCTCTCTGGCTACACCTTC,CASTGGTGPLSGYTF
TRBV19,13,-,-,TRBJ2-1,TGTGCCAGTAGTATTGGCCCGAACAATGAGCAGTTCTTC,CASSIGPNNEQFF
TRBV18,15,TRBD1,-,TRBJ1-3,TGTGCCAGCTCACGACAACAGGGGTTGGGAAACACCATATATTTT,CASSRQQGLGNTIYF
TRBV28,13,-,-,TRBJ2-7,TGTGCCAGCAGTTACTCCCCCACCTACGAGCAGTACTTC,CASSYSPTYEQYF
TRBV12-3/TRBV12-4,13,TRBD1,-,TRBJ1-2,TGTGCCAGCAGCTTGGACAGGGAATATGGCTACACCTTC,CASSLDREYGYTF
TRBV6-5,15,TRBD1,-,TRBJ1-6,TGTGCCAGCAGTTCGCTACAGGGGAGGAATTCACCCCTCCACTTT,CASSSLQGRNSPLHF
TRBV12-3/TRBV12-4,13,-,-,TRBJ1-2,TGTGCCAGCAGTTTCCGGGGTGCATATGGCTACACCTTC,CASSFRGAYGYTF
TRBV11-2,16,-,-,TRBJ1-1,TGTGCCAGCAGCTTAGCCTGGGAGTGGACGAACACTGAAGCTTTCTTT,CASSLAWEWTNTEAFF
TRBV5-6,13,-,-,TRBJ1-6,TGTGCCAGCAGCTTGGTCGCGGGTTCACCCCTCCACTTT,CASSLVAGSPLHF
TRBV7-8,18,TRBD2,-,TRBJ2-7,TGTGCCAGCAGCTTAGTACGGCGGGGGGGTGGCCCTCTCTACGAGCAGTACTTC,CASSLVRRGGGPLYEQYF
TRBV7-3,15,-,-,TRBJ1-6,TGTGCCAGCAGCTTAAATGGCCGCGGTGGCTCACCCCTCCACTTT,CASSLNGRGGSPLHF
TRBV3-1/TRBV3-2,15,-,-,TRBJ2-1,TGTGCCAGCAGCCCGGTGCGGGGGCACTACAATGAGCAGTTCTTC,CASSPVRGHYNEQFF
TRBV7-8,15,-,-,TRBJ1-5,TGTGCCAGCAGCCCCTTAGGCGGGGCCGGGCAGCCCCAGCATTTT,CASSPLGGAGQPQHF
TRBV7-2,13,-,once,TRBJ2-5,TGTGCCAGCAGCTTATCTAGCCCAGAGACCCAGTACTTC,CASSLSSPETQYF
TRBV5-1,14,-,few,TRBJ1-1,TGCGCCAGCAGCTTTCACCTACAGGGCACTGAAGCTTTCTTT,CASSFHLQGTEAFF
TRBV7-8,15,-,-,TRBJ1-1,TGTGCCAGCAGTCCTAGGTTTGACAGGCAGGGTGAAGCTTTCTTT,CASSPRFDRQGEAFF
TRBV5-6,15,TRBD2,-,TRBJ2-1,TGTGCCAGCAGTTCCGCGGGGGGGGCCGGGATTGAGCAGTTCTTC,CASSSAGGAGIEQFF
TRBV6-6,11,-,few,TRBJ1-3,TGTGCCACACACTCTGGAAACACCATATATTTT,CATHSGNTIYF
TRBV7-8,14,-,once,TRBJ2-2,TGTGCCAGCAGCTTAGACAGGCTCACCGGGGAGCTGTTTTTT,CASSLDRLTGELFF
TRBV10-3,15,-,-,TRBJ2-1,TGTGCCATCAGAATTACAGGGGGGGCCTACAATGAGCAGTTCTTC,CAIRITGGAYNEQFF
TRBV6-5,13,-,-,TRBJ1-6,TGTGCCAGCAGCCGCTCGGACACTTCACCCCTCCACTTT,CASSRSDTSPLHF
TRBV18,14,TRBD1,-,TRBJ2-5,TGTGCCAGCTCACCAGAGTACAGGGGAGAGACCCAGTACTTC,CASSPEYRGETQYF
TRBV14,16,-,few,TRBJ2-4,TGTGCCAGCAGCCTAGGGGGGGGCATAGCCAAAAACATTCAGTACTTC,CASSLGGGIAKNIQYF
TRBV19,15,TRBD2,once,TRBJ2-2,TGTGCCAGTAGTATCGCTAGCGGGGATACCGGGGAGCTGTTTTTT,CASSIASGDTGELFF
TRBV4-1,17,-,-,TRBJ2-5,TGCGCCAGCAGCCAAGCGAGAATGGGGGGGGCGGATGAGACCCAGTACTTC,CASSQARMGGADETQYF
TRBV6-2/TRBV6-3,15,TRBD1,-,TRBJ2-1,TGTGCCAGCAGTATAACAGGGGTAGGGTTGAATGAGCAGTTCTTC,CASSITGVGLNEQFF
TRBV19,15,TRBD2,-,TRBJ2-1,TGTGCCAGTACCAAAGGACTAGCGGGGGGGAATGAGCAGTTCTTC,CASTKGLAGGNEQFF
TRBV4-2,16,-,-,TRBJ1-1,TGTGCCAGCAGCCAAGCCGATGGGGAGGGAGGCACTGAAGCTTTCTTT,CASSQADGEGGTEAFF
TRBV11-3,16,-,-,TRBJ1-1,TGTGCCAGCAGCTCTACGCAACCTTATCGGGGCACTGAAGCTTTCTTT,CASSSTQPYRGTEAFF
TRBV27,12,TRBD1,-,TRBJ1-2,TGTGCCAGCACCTCGACAGGGGTGGGCTACACCTTC,CASTSTGVGYTF
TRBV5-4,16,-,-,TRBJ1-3,TGTGCCAGCAGCCGCCCGACAGACCTCTCTGGAAACACCATATATTTT,CASSRPTDLSGNTIYF
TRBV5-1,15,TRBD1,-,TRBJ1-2,TGCGCCAGCAATCCGACAGGGGGCTCCCGAAATGGCTACACCTTC,CASNPTGGSRNGYTF